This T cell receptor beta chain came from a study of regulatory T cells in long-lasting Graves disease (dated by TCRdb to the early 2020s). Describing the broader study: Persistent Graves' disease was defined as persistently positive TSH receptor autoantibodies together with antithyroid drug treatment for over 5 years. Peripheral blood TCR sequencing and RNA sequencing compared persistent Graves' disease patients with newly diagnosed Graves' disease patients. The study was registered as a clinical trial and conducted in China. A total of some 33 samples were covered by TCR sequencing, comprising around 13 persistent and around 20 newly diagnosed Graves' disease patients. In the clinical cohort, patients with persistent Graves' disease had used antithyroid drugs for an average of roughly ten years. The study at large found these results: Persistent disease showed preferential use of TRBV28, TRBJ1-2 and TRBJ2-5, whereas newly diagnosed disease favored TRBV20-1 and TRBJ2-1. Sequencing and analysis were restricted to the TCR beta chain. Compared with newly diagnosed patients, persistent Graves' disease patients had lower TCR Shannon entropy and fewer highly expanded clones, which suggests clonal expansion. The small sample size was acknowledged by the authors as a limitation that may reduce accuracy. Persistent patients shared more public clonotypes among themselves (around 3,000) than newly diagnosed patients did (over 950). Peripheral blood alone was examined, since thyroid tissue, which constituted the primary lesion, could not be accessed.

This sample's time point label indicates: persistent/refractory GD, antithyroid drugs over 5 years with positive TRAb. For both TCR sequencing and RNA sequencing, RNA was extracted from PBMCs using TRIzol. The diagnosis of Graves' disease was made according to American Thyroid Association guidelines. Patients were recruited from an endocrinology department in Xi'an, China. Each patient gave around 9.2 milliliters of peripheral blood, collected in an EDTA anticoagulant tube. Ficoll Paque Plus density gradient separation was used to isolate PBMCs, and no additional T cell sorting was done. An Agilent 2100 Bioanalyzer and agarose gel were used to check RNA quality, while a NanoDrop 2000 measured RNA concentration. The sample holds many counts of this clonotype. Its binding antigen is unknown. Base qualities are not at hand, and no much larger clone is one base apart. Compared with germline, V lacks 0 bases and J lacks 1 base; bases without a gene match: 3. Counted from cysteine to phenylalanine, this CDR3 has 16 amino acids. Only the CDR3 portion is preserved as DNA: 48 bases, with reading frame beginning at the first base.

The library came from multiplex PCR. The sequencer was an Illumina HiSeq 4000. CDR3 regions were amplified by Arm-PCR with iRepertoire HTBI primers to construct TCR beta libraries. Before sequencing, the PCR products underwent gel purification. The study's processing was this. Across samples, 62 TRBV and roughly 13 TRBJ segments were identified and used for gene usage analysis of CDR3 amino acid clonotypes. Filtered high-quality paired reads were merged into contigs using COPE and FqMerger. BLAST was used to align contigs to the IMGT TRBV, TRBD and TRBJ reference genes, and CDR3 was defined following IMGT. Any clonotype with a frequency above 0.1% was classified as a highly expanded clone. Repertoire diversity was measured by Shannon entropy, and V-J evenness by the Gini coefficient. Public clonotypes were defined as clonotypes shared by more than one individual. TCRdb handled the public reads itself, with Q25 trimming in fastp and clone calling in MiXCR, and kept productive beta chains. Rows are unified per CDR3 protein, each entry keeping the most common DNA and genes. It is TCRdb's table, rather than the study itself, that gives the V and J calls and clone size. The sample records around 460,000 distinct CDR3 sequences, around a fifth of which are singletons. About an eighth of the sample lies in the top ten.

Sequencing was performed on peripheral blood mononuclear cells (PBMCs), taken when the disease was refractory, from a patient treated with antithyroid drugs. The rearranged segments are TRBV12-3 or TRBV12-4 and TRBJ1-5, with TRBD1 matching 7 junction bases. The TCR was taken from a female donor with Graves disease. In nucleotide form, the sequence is TGTGCCAGCAGTTTAGCTCCGGGACAGAGCAATCAGCCCCAGCATTTT. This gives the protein CASSLAPGQSNQPQHF.